The rows below give T cell receptor beta chains drawn from one sample of a study of sequential checkpoint blockade in melanoma. Clones were sequenced by immunoSEQ multiplex PCR, and TCRdb holds only the in-frame ones, with some missing. Here the sample spans 10,000 to 15,000 clones, roughly two thirds being singletons. This specimen was CD8+ T cells sorted from blood (inferred from file names), taken from a patient given nivolumab and ipilimumab in sequence. The receptor set was obtained from a human donor with melanoma. Both conserved end residues are part of each CDR3. The D gene is left open where the match is weak. Not every row has a clone size; where given, it reads once, few, many or a size class.

D gene	clone size	CDR3 length	V gene	J gene	CDR3 protein	CDR3 DNA
TRBD1	few	15	TRBV19	TRBJ1-5	CASSLTGTGAQPQHF	TGTGCCAGTAGTCTTACCGGGACAGGGGCCCAGCCCCAGCATTTT
TRBD1	.	15	TRBV4-3	TRBJ1-2	CASSQDQQGWYGYTF	TGCGCCAGCAGCCAAGATCAACAGGGGTGGTATGGCTACACCTTC
.	.	14	TRBV4-1	TRBJ2-7	CASSQVGSFDEQYF	TGCGCCAGCAGCCAAGTCGGGTCCTTTGACGAGCAGTACTTC
.	few	14	TRBV7-9	TRBJ2-5	CASSLLSYQETQYF	TGTGCCAGCAGCTTACTCTCGTACCAAGAGACCCAGTACTTC
TRBD2	.	16	TRBV5-1	TRBJ2-3	CASSRRLAGESDTQYF	TGCGCCAGCAGCCGAAGACTAGCGGGGGAGTCAGATACGCAGTATTTT
.	.	14	TRBV5-5	TRBJ2-7	CASSFRGSSYEQYF	TGTGCCAGCAGCTTTAGGGGGAGCTCCTACGAGCAGTACTTC
TRBD2	.	13	TRBV27	TRBJ2-1	CASSFLLAGEQFF	TGTGCCAGCAGTTTCTTGCTAGCGGGGGAGCAGTTCTTC
.	.	15	TRBV29-1	TRBJ2-1	CSVPPLRGARNEQFF	TGCAGCGTCCCTCCACTCAGGGGAGCCCGCAATGAGCAGTTCTTC
TRBD2	.	18	TRBV23-1	TRBJ2-1	CASSQPEASGHYYNEQFF	TGCGCCAGCAGTCAACCTGAGGCTAGCGGGCATTACTACAATGAGCAGTTCTTC
TRBD2	.	19	TRBV30	TRBJ2-1	CAWSVRPSGGAFFYNEQFF	TGTGCCTGGAGTGTACGGCCTAGCGGGGGGGCTTTTTTTTACAATGAGCAGTTCTTC
.	medium-sized	17	TRBV28	TRBJ1-1	CASSLLEDTGYNTEAFF	TGTGCCAGCAGTTTATTGGAAGATACAGGGTATAACACTGAAGCTTTCTTT
.	.	14	TRBV9	TRBJ2-7	CASSVEDGDYEQYF	TGTGCCAGCAGCGTAGAGGACGGGGACTACGAGCAGTACTTC
.	.	13	TRBV28	TRBJ2-7	CASSQRGSYGQYF	TGTGCCAGCAGTCAAAGGGGTTCCTACGGGCAGTACTTC
.	.	18	TRBV5-6	TRBJ2-1	CASSLVGVSGRSYNEQFF	TGTGCCAGCAGCTTGGTGGGGGTTAGCGGTCGCTCCTACAATGAGCAGTTCTTC
.	.	13	TRBV6-6	TRBJ2-7	CASSYSDRNEQYF	TGTGCCAGCAGTTACTCGGACAGAAACGAGCAGTACTTC
.	few	14	TRBV14	TRBJ2-5	CASSQVTGEETQYF	TGTGCCAGCAGCCAAGTAACAGGTGAAGAGACCCAGTACTTC
TRBD2	once	16	TRBV5-4	TRBJ2-2	CAIQTKAGGPPGELFF	TGTGCCATACAGACAAAAGCGGGGGGGCCCCCCGGGGAGCTGTTTTTT
TRBD1	.	16	TRBV7-8	TRBJ1-3	CASSLGGQSSGNTIYF	TGTGCCAGCAGCTTAGGGGGACAGAGCTCTGGAAACACCATATATTTT
.	.	13	TRBV30	TRBJ1-1	CAWSSYWNTEAFF	TGTGCCTGGAGTTCTTATTGGAACACTGAAGCTTTCTTT
.	few	12	TRBV30	TRBJ2-7	CAVQGSTYEQYF	TGTGCCGTACAGGGCTCGACCTACGAGCAGTACTTC
.	medium-sized	13	TRBV28	TRBJ1-2	CASSPRASDGYTF	TGTGCCAGCAGTCCCAGGGCCTCGGATGGCTACACCTTC
.	.	14	TRBV5-1	TRBJ2-3	CASSSGTSTDTQYF	TGCGCCAGCAGCTCCGGGACTAGCACAGATACGCAGTATTTT
TRBD2	.	15	TRBV7-2	TRBJ2-1	CASSLTGGRLDEQFF	TGTGCCAGCAGCTTAACTGGCGGGAGGTTGGATGAGCAGTTCTTC
TRBD2	.	16	TRBV7-9	TRBJ2-3	CASSPTSGRAVDTQYF	TGTGCCAGCAGCCCGACTAGCGGGAGGGCCGTGGATACGCAGTATTTT